This record concerns one TCR beta chain sequence. Profiled with immunoSEQ multiplex PCR; TCRdb holds only in-frame clones, not every one. The sample includes fewer than 500,000 clones, about nine tenths of them seen just once. V gave up 0 bases and J gave up 5 bases, with 11 bases separating them. Germline V gives CDR1 MNHEY, CDR2 SVGAGI. The CDR3 consists of 15 residues. The sample is drawn from a study of control samples from healthy donors and cancer patients. Input material: PBMCs. This sequence originates from a man between 40 and 49 years old with head and neck cancer. V usage is TRBV6-5 and J usage is TRBJ1-5, with a possible D match to TRBD1 (5 bases). The CDR3: CASSYSGGGDQPQHF. CDR3 nucleotide sequence: TGTGCCAGCAGTTACTCCGGGGGGGGAGATCAGCCCCAGCATTTT.